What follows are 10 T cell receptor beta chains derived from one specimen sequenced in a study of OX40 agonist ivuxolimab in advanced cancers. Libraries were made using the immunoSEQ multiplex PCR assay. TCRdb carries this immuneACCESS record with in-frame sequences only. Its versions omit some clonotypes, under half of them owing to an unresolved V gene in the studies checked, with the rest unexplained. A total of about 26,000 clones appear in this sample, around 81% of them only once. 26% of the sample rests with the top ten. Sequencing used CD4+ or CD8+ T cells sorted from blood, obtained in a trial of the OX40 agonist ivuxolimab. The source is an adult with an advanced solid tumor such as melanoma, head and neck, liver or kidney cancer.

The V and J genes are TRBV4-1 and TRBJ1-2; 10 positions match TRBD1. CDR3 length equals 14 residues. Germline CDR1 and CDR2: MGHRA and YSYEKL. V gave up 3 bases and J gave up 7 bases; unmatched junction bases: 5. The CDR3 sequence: CASSQGTGVVGYTF. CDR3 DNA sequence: TGCGCCAGCAGCCAGGGGACAGGGGTTGTTGGCTACACCTTC.

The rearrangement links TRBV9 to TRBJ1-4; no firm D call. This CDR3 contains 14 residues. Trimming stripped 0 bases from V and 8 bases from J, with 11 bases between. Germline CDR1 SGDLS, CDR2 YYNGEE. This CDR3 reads CASSVGGSGEKLFF. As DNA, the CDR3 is TGTGCCAGCAGCGTAGGAGGTTCAGGCGAAAAACTGTTTTTT.

The CDR3 protein is CASSFRGGLRDEQFF. DNA for the CDR3: TGTGCCAGCAGCTTCCGGGGGGGGCTGCGCGATGAGCAGTTCTTC. The V gene is TRBV7-6, the J gene TRBJ2-1; 8 bases align to TRBD2. CDR3 length: 15 amino acids. Trimming took 3 bases from V and 8 from J; bases not matched to a gene: 9. Germline CDR1 SGHVS, CDR2 FNYEAQ.

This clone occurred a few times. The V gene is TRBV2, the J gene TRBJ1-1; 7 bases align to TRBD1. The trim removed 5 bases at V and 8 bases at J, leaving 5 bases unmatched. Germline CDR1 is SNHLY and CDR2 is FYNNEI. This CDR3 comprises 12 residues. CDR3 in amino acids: CASSSGTDEAFF. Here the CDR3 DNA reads TGTGCCAGCAGTTCCGGGACAGACGAAGCTTTCTTT.

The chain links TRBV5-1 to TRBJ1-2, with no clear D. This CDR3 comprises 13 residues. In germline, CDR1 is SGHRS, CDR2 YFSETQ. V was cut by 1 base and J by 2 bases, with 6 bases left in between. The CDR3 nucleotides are TGCGCCAGCAGCTTGCTGGGGAACTATGGCTACACCTTC. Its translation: CASSLLGNYGYTF.

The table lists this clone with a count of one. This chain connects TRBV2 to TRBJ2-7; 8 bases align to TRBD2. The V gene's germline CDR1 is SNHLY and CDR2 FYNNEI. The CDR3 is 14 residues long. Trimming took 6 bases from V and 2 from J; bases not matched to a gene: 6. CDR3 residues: CASSQAGAAYEQYF. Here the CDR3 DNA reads TGTGCCAGCAGCCAAGCGGGGGCCGCCTACGAGCAGTACTTC.

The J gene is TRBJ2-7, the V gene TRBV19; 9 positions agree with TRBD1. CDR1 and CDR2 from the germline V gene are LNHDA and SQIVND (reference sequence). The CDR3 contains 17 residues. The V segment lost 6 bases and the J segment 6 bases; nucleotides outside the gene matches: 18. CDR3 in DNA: TGTGCCAGTAGAACATATTCCCTTGAGACAGGGGGAGGCGAGCAGTACTTC. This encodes CASRTYSLETGGGEQYF.

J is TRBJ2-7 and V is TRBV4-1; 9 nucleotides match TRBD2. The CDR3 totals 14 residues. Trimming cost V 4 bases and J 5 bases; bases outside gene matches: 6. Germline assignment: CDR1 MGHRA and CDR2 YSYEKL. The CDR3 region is CASSPVAGVHEQYF. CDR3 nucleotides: TGCGCCAGCAGCCCAGTAGCGGGAGTCCACGAGCAGTACTTC.

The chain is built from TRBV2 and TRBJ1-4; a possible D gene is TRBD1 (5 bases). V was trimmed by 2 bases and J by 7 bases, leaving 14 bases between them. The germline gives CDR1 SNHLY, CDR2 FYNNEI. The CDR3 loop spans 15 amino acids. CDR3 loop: CASSERGPTGEKLFF. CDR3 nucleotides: TGTGCCAGCAGTGAAAGGGGCCCCACCGGTGAAAAACTGTTTTTT.

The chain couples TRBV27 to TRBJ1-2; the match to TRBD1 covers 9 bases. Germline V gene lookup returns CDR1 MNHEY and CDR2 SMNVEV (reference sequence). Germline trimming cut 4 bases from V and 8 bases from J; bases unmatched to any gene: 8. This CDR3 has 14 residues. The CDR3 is CASSSTGGMFGYTF. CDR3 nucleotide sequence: TGTGCCAGCAGTTCGACAGGGGGGATGTTCGGCTACACCTTC.